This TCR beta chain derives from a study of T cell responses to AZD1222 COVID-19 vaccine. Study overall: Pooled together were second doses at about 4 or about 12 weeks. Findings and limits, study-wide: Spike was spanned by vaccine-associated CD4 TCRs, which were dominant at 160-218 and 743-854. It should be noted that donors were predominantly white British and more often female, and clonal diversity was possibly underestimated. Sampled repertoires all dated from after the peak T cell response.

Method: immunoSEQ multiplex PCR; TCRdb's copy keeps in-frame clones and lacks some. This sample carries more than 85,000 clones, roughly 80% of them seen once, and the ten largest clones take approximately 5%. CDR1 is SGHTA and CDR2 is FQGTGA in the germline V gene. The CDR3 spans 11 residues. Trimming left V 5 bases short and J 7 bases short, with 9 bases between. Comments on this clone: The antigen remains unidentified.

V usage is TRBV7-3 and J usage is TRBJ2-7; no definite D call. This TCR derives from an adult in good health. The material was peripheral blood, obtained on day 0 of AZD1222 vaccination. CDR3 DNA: TGTGCCAGCAGCAATGGGAAGGAGCAGTACTTC. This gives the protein CASSNGKEQYF. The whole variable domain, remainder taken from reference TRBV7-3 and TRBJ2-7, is GAGVSQTPSNKVTEKGKYVELRCDPISGHTALYWYRQSLGQGPEFLIYFQGTGAADDSGLPNDRFFAVRPEGSVSTLKIQRTERGDSAVYLCASSNGKEQYFGPGTRLTVT.